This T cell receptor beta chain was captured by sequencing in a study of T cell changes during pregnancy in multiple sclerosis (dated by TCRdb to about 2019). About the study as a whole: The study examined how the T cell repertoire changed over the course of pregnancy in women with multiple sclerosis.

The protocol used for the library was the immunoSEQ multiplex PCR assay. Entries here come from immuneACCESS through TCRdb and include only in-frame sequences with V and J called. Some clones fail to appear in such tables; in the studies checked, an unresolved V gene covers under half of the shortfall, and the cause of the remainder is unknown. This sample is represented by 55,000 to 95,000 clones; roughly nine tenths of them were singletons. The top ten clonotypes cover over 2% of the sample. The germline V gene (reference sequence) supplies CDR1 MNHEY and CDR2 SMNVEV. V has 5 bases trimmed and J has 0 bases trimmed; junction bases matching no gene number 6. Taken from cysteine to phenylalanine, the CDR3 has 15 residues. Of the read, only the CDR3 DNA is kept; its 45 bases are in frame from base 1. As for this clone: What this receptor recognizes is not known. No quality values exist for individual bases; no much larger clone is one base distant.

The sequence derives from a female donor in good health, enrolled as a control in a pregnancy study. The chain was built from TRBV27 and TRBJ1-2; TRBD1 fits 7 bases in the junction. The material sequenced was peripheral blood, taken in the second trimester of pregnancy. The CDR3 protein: CASSDHRGANYGYTF. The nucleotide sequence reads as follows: TGTGCCAGCAGTGATCACAGGGGAGCTAACTATGGCTACACCTTC.